These 29 T cell receptor beta chains share one sample of origin, sequenced in a study of beta chain features in type 1 diabetes. Study-wide results and limits: TCRB CDR3s from Type 1 diabetes patients were moderately but significantly shorter in all four CD4+ subsets.

Expressed TCRB transcripts were sequenced because the entire RNA isolate underwent reverse transcription. Sequencing was performed with immunoSEQ multiplex PCR; in TCRdb, only in-frame clones are kept and a portion is missing. This table holds approximately 57,000 clones, around 56% found once. The antigens of these receptors remain unknown. The sequencing input was Tregs from blood. All receptors come from a woman aged 40-49 years with type 1 diabetes.

The J gene is TRBJ2-1, the V gene TRBV9; TRBD2 agrees at 7 bases. Per the germline V gene, CDR1 is SGDLS and CDR2 is YYNGEE. The CDR3 has 18 residues. J gave up 0 bases and V 0 bases, and 9 bases lay outside the gene matches. Written as DNA, the CDR3 is TGTGCCAGCAGCGTAGGCCTAGCGGTTGCTACCTCCTACAATGAGCAGTTCTTC. This translates into CASSVGLAVATSYNEQFF. The full variable domain, its missing parts supplied by reference TRBV9 and TRBJ2-1, is DSGVTQTPKHLITATGQRVTLRCSPRSGDLSVYWYQQSLDQGLQFLIQYYNGEERAKGNILERFSAQQFPDLHSELNLSSLELGDSALYFCASSVGLAVATSYNEQFFGPGTRLTVL.

The CDR3 nucleotides are TGCGCCAGCAGCTTGTGGGGGGGCAATCAGCCCCAGCATTTT. Translating it yields CASSLWGGNQPQHF. The chain is built from TRBV5-1 and TRBJ1-5, with D possibly matching TRBD1 (5 bases). This CDR3 is 14 amino acids long. CDR1 SGHRS and CDR2 YFSETQ come from the germline V gene. V was trimmed by 1 base and J by 2 bases, leaving 7 bases between them.

The J gene is TRBJ2-2, the V gene TRBV7-2; D not resolved. Trimming stripped 7 bases from V and 2 bases from J, with 8 bases between. There are 13 residues in the CDR3. Germline loops: CDR1 SGHTA, CDR2 FQGNSA. For the CDR3, the DNA is TGTGCCAGCAACTCCCCCAACACCGGGGAGCTGTTTTTT. It codes for CASNSPNTGELFF.

CDR3 coding DNA: TGTGCCAGCACCCTTAGTAGGGGACTGGGAAACATTCAGTACTTC. As protein: CASTLSRGLGNIQYF. This chain joins TRBV7-2 and TRBJ2-4; D might be TRBD2 (6 bases). This CDR3 is built from 15 residues. V was clipped by 7 bases and J by 6 bases, with 19 bases between them. Germline V gene lookup returns CDR1 SGHTA and CDR2 FQGNSA.

CDR3 in DNA: TGTGCCAGCAGTTTCCTGGACAGTCTTGGCAATCAGCCCCAGCATTTT. It yields the protein CASSFLDSLGNQPQHF. J is TRBJ1-5 and V is TRBV28, with D possibly being TRBD1 (6 bases). This CDR3 comprises 16 residues. CDR1 is MDHEN and CDR2 is SYDVKM in the germline V gene. The V and J ends lost 3 bases and 2 bases respectively, with 14 bases between them.

The chain combines TRBV7-2 with TRBJ1-1, with TRBD1 identical over 8 bases. The trim removed 3 bases at V and 8 bases at J, leaving 5 bases unmatched. The CDR3 spans 13 residues. CDR1 is SGHTA, CDR2 FQGNSA, per germline. Written as DNA, the CDR3 is TGTGCCAGCAGCTTGGCAGGGGGCATCGAAGCTTTCTTT. This translates into CASSLAGGIEAFF.

This chain uses TRBV5-1 with TRBJ2-7, with TRBD2 identical over 10 bases. With 0 bases clipped from V and 3 bases from J, the junction kept 0 bases outside the gene matches. CDR1 and CDR2 (germline): SGHRS, YFSETQ. CDR3 size: 14 residues. The CDR3, as DNA: TGCGCCAGCAGCTTGGGGACTAGCGGCTACGAGCAGTACTTC. It specifies CASSLGTSGYEQYF.

The chain has TRBV7-2 and TRBJ2-7; the match to TRBD2 covers 9 bases. In germline, CDR1 is SGHTA, CDR2 FQGNSA. This CDR3 has 16 amino acids. The J segment lost 4 bases and the V segment lost 5 bases, leaving 12 bases of the junction unmatched. The CDR3 loop reads CASSPLNSGSSYEQYF. CDR3 nucleotide sequence: TGTGCCAGCAGCCCCCTAAATAGCGGGAGTTCGTACGAGCAGTACTTC.

Only a few counts were recorded for this clone. The CDR3 nucleotides are TGTGCCAGCAGCGGAGGGATACGGGACACTGAAGCTTTCTTT. It translates to CASSGGIRDTEAFF. The chain is built from TRBV9 and TRBJ1-1, with D uncertain. There are 14 residues in the CDR3. Trimming cost V 3 bases and J 3 bases, with 12 bases left between them. The V gene's germline CDR1 is SGDLS and CDR2 YYNGEE.

The rearrangement joins TRBV5-1 to TRBJ2-3, with a possible D match to TRBD2 (5 bases). The CDR3 extends over 15 amino acids. Trimming removed 4 bases at V and 6 bases at J, with 18 bases between. The germline V gene has CDR1 SGHRS and CDR2 YFSETQ. DNA for the CDR3: TGCGCCAGCAGCCCCACCGGACTGTCCGGGGATACGCAGTATTTT. It specifies CASSPTGLSGDTQYF.

This chain uses TRBV6-5 with TRBJ1-3, with D unclear. V was clipped by 2 bases and J by 0 bases, with 11 bases between them. This CDR3 has 16 residues. Germline V gives CDR1 MNHEY, CDR2 SVGAGI. In DNA form, the CDR3 reads TGTGCCAGCAGTTACAGTGGACGGGACTCTGGAAACACCATATATTTT. Protein product: CASSYSGRDSGNTIYF.

The rearrangement uses TRBV9 and TRBJ2-5; D may be TRBD1 (6 bases). With the DNA end fitting TRBJ2-7 better, the J assignment may be wrong. In germline, CDR1 is SGDLS, CDR2 YYNGEE. The CDR3 has 15 residues. In DNA, the CDR3 is TGTGCCAGCAGCGTAGAGGGGGAAAGCTCCTACGAGCAGTACTTC. This sequence encodes CASSVEGESSYEQYF.

The chain uses TRBV18 and TRBJ1-1; D unresolved. This CDR3 contains 14 residues. Germline lookup yields CDR1 KGHSH and CDR2 LQKENI. V was cut by 3 bases and J by 6 bases, with 14 bases left in between. CDR3 coding DNA: TGTGCCAGCTCACCGTCCCGTTTAATTCCTGAAGCTTTCTTT. It encodes CASSPSRLIPEAFF.

The genes are TRBV4-2 and TRBJ2-7; TRBD2 matches at 9 bases. This CDR3 has 15 amino acids. Unmatched junction bases numbered 7, after V lost 0 bases and J lost 7 bases. Germline CDR1 is LGHNA and CDR2 is YNFKEQ. CDR3 bases: TGTGCCAGCAGCCAAGATAATAGCGGGGGACGGGAGCAGTACTTC. It encodes CASSQDNSGGREQYF.

The chain recombines TRBV30 with TRBJ1-4; the D gene is possibly TRBD1 (5 bases). Germline CDR1 and CDR2: GTSNPN and SVGIG (reference sequence). CDR3 length equals 13 residues. V dropped 4 bases and J dropped 7 bases, with 13 bases sitting between them. CDR3 DNA sequence: TGTGCCTGGAATCCGCAGGGAAGTGAAAAACTGTTTTTT. This encodes CAWNPQGSEKLFF.

J is TRBJ2-6 and V is TRBV18; 9 bases align to TRBD1. Per the germline V gene, CDR1 is KGHSH and CDR2 is LQKENI. The CDR3 spans 20 residues. Trimming removed 5 bases from V and 1 base from J; junction bases left unmatched: 15. The CDR3 coding sequence is TGTGCCAGCTCATTCTATCCTCGGGACAGGGTGTATTCTGGGGCCAACGTCCTGACTTTC. This codes for CASSFYPRDRVYSGANVLTF.

J is TRBJ2-5 and V is TRBV5-8; D unclear. The DNA matches TRBJ2-7 better at its end, which makes the J call doubtful. The CDR3 is 13 amino acids. CDR1 is SGHTS, CDR2 YDEGEE, per germline. CDR3 residues: CASSLRMLDEQYF. In DNA, the CDR3 is TGTGCCAGCAGCCTGAGGATGCTTGACGAGCAGTACTTC.

The CDR3 sequence: CASSYSRGHSYEQYF. CDR3 bases: TGTGCCAGCAGTTACTCGAGGGGACACTCATACGAGCAGTACTTC. This chain connects TRBV6-5 to TRBJ2-7; tentatively, D is TRBD1 (6 bases). With 0 bases removed from V and 4 bases from J, the gap between germline ends came to 13 bases. CDR1 and CDR2 (germline): MNHEY, SVGAGI. The CDR3 has 15 residues.

On this clone itself: The conserved final phenylalanine or tryptophan is absent from the CDR3, which likely points to a read error. This rearrangement joins TRBV5-1 to TRBJ1-2; 7 bases are shared with TRBD1. Trimming cost V 0 bases and J 6 bases; bases outside gene matches: 2. The V gene's germline CDR1 is SGHRS and CDR2 YFSETQ. CDR3 length: 13 residues. The CDR3 DNA sequence: TGCGCCAGCAGCTTGGACAGGGGCCATGGCTACACCCTC. The encoded protein is CASSLDRGHGYTL.

This clone has just one count. The chain uses TRBV7-2 and TRBJ1-3; D ambiguous. The CDR3 spans 12 residues. Germline CDR1 reads SGHTA; CDR2 reads FQGNSA. The V end was cut by 0 bases, the J end by 11 bases, with 8 bases between. The CDR3 sequence: CASSLAGSAIYF. The CDR3 DNA follows: TGTGCCAGCAGCTTAGCAGGCAGCGCCATATATTTT.

The chain combines TRBV9 with TRBJ1-6; tentatively, D is TRBD1 (5 bases). Trimming shortened V by 0 bases and J by 6 bases, and 13 bases separated the two germline ends. Germline loops: CDR1 SGDLS, CDR2 YYNGEE. This CDR3 has 16 residues. The CDR3 is CASSVDRTPLNSPLHF. The CDR3 nucleotides are TGTGCCAGCAGCGTAGATAGGACACCTCTTAATTCACCCCTCCACTTT.

V gene TRBV7-3 combines with J gene TRBJ1-1; a weak D match, TRBD1 (6 bases). CDR1 is SGHTA and CDR2 is FQGTGA in the germline V gene. Trimming left V 4 bases short and J 11 bases short, with 17 bases between. This CDR3 contains 13 residues. CDR3 in amino acids: CASSSSQGRVAFF. The CDR3 nucleotides read TGTGCCAGCAGCTCCTCACAGGGAAGGGTGGCTTTCTTT. Drawing the rest from reference TRBV7-3 and TRBJ1-1, the complete variable domain is GAGVSQTPSNKVTEKGKYVELRCDPISGHTALYWYRQSLGQGPEFLIYFQGTGAADDSGLPNDRFFAVRPEGSVSTLKIQRTERGDSAVYLCASSSSQGRVAFFGQGTRLTVV.

This rearrangement joins TRBV18 to TRBJ1-5; 7 positions match TRBD1. V was pared by 1 base and J by 5 bases, with 5 bases of the junction left unmatched. Germline lookup yields CDR1 KGHSH and CDR2 LQKENI. The length of the CDR3 is 15 residues. The CDR3 here is CASSPQRDRDQPQHF. The DNA of the CDR3 is TGTGCCAGCTCACCACAGAGGGACAGAGATCAGCCCCAGCATTTT.

This clone was observed a handful of times. V and J are TRBV7-2 and TRBJ2-7, with 11 nucleotides matching TRBD2. Per the germline V gene, CDR1 is SGHTA and CDR2 is FQGNSA. The CDR3 consists of 15 residues. V lost 4 bases, J lost 5 bases, and 7 bases stayed unmatched. CDR3 bases: TGTGCCAGCAGCTCCAGGGGACTAGCGGTCGACGAGCAGTACTTC. It translates to CASSSRGLAVDEQYF. Together with reference TRBV7-2 and TRBJ2-7, the CDR3 gives the full variable domain: GAGVSQSPSNKVTEKGKDVELRCDPISGHTALYWYRQSLGQGLEFLIYFQGNSAPDKSGLPSDRFSAERTGGSVSTLTIQRTQQEDSAVYLCASSSRGLAVDEQYFGPGTRLTVT.

The rearrangement links TRBV7-6 to TRBJ2-7; 8 positions agree with TRBD1. CDR1 and CDR2 (germline): SGHVS, FNYEAQ. The trim removed 5 bases at V and 2 bases at J, leaving 5 bases unmatched. The CDR3 extends over 14 amino acids. The CDR3 DNA reads TGTGCCAGCAGCACCACAGGGGGACCCTACGAGCAGTACTTC. Its translation is CASSTTGGPYEQYF.

The rearrangement links TRBV7-2 to TRBJ2-7; a weak D match, TRBD1 (6 bases). The CDR3 loop spans 16 amino acids. Germline assignment: CDR1 SGHTA and CDR2 FQGNSA. Trimming took 4 bases from V and 2 from J, leaving 18 bases between them. As DNA, the CDR3 is TGTGCCAGCAGCTCGTTCCGGGACACGTGGACCTACGAGCAGTACTTC. Its translation: CASSSFRDTWTYEQYF.

The chain combines TRBV9 with TRBJ2-2; a possible D gene is TRBD2 (6 bases). CDR3 length: 14 residues. Trimming removed 7 bases at V and 4 bases at J, with 14 bases between. In germline, CDR1 is SGDLS, CDR2 YYNGEE. The chain's CDR3 is CASSRGLSTGELFF. The DNA of the CDR3 is TGTGCCAGCTCCCGGGGGTTGAGCACCGGGGAGCTGTTTTTT. The whole variable domain, remainder taken from reference TRBV9 and TRBJ2-2, is DSGVTQTPKHLITATGQRVTLRCSPRSGDLSVYWYQQSLDQGLQFLIQYYNGEERAKGNILERFSAQQFPDLHSELNLSSLELGDSALYFCASSRGLSTGELFFGEGSRLTVL.

The chain joins TRBV2 to TRBJ2-2, with D tentatively TRBD2 (6 bases). V lost 6 bases, J lost 6 bases, and 11 bases lay in between. This CDR3 comprises 13 residues. Germline V gives CDR1 SNHLY, CDR2 FYNNEI. The CDR3 coding sequence is TGTGCCAGCAGGCGGGATGTATCCGGGGAGCTGTTTTTT. Protein product: CASRRDVSGELFF. The full variable domain, with the rest looked up from reference TRBV2 and TRBJ2-2, is EPEVTQTPSHQVTQMGQEVILRCVPISNHLYFYWYRQILGQKVEFLVSFYNNEISEKSEIFDDQFSVERPDGSNFTLKIRSTKLEDSAMYFCASRRDVSGELFFGEGSRLTVL.

This clone turned up a few times. CDR3 sequence reads: CASSARRSRDRLNNEQFF. CDR3 in DNA: TGTGCCAGTAGTGCCCGCCGTTCCCGGGACAGGCTTAACAATGAGCAGTTCTTC. V usage is TRBV19 and J usage is TRBJ2-1; the match to TRBD1 covers 8 bases. J was trimmed by 5 bases and V by 5 bases; bases with no gene match: 17. From germline, CDR1 is LNHDA and CDR2 SQIVND (reference sequence). The CDR3 consists of 18 residues.